Below, one T cell receptor (beta chain) is given with its context. This specimen belongs to a study of shared clonotypes between healthy human individuals. On sorted subsets, replicate PCRs used 150 to 250 ng DNA, or 31,000 or so T cell genomes. Assay used: immunoSEQ multiplex PCR; TCRdb lists only in-frame clones, some missing. The table includes some 2,500,000 clones, approximately 94% detected once. The CDR3 loop spans 15 amino acids. Germline V lookup: CDR1 LGHNA, CDR2 YSLEER. Trimming pared 4 bases from V and 5 bases from J, leaving 14 bases between. Input material: naive CD4+ T cells from PBMCs. Regarding subset: CD45RA+ positively selected. The sequence was obtained from a man between 18 and 35 years old in good health. Some clones in this sample may be carry-over from other donors' samples. The chain carries TRBV4-3 and TRBJ2-2; no definite D call. This chain's CDR3 is CASSPDQGVTGELFF. The CDR3 DNA reads TGCGCCAGCAGCCCAGACCAAGGAGTAACCGGGGAGCTGTTTTTT.